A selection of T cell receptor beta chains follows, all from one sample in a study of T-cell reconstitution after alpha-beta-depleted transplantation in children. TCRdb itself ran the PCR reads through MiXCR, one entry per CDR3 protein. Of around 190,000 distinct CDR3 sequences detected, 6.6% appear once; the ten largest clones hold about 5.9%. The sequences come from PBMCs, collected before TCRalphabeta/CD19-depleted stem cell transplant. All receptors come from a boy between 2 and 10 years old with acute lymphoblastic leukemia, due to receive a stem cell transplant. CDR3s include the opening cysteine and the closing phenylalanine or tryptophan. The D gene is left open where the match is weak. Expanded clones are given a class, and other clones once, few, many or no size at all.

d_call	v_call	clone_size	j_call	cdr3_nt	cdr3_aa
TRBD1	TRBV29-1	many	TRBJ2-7	TGCAGCGTTGAAGCACAGGGGGCAAGAGGCTACGAGCAGTACTTC	CSVEAQGARGYEQYF
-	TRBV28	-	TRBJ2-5	TGTGCCAGCAGTTTTCCCCTGTTGGGAGAGACCCAGTACTTC	CASSFPLLGETQYF
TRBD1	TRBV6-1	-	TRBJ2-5	TGTGCCACCTGGACAGGCCTCCAAGAGACCCAGTACTTC	CATWTGLQETQYF
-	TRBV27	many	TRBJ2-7	TGTGCCAGCAGTAGCTTACTCCACATCTACGAGCAGTACTTC	CASSSLLHIYEQYF
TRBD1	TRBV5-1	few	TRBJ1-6	TGCGCCAGCAGCTTGGCCGGGACAGGGGTTGGGTCACCCCTCCACTTT	CASSLAGTGVGSPLHF
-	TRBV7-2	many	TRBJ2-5	TGTGCCAGCGGACCCTTGAGGGGGGGGGACCAGTACTTC	CASGPLRGGDQYF
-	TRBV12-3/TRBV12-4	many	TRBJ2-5	TGTGCCAGCAGGATAGGACTACAGGAGACCCAGTACTTC	CASRIGLQETQYF
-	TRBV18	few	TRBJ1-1	TGTGCCAGCTCACCAGGGGGGCTGGGAAACACTGAAGCTTTCTTT	CASSPGGLGNTEAFF
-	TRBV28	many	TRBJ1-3	TGTGCCAGCAGTACAATTCAGGGACCGGACACCATATATTTT	CASSTIQGPDTIYF
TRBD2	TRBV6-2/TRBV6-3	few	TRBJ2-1	TGTGCCAGCAGTCCCCTCAAGCGGGAGATCTACAATGAGCAGTTCTTC	CASSPLKREIYNEQFF
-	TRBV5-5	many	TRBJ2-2	TGTGCCAGCAGCCCGGAGCTTGAGGGGACACTCACCGGGGAGCTGTTTTTT	CASSPELEGTLTGELFF
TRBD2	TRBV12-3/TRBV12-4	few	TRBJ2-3	TGTGCCAGCAGTGAAGGACTAGCGGGTAGCACAGATACGCAGTATTTT	CASSEGLAGSTDTQYF
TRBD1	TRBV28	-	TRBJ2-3	TGTGCCAGCAGTCCGGGACAGGGTTACACAGATACGCAGTATTTT	CASSPGQGYTDTQYF
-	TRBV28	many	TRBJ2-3	TGTGCCAGCAGTCGACAGACAGATACGCAGTATTTT	CASSRQTDTQYF